This T cell receptor beta chain appears in the sequencing data of a study of blood T cell repertoires in COVID-19 (dated by TCRdb to the early 2020s). Context from the whole study: Samples covering the acute and convalescent phases of COVID-19 were provided by collaborators in the United States, Italy and Spain. The prospective study material was composed of cDNA or gDNA derived from T cells, B-cell-depleted T cells, or PBMCs. Deeply sampled blood TCRbeta repertoires from subjects exposed to, actively infected with, or recovered from COVID-19 were included in the dataset. A freely available public database, intended as a resource for researchers studying the immune response to SARS-CoV-2, is where the repertoires were released. Samples were obtained from the ongoing ImmuneRACE study (first 160 participants) and from 1,000 to 1,500 subjects provided by 6 global collaborators. Nearly every sample came with metadata listing a de-identified subject ID, COVID-19 status, age in years and sex. Where available, HLA class I and class II types were obtained from metadata supplied by the sample provider rather than from assay-based typing.

Whole blood was collected in K2EDTA tubes by collaborating institutions according to the institutions' own protocols. For TCRbeta analysis, collaborators shipped samples as frozen whole blood, isolated PBMCs, or DNA extracted from either of those sample types. As concerns this clone: It lacks a known antigen. The sample holds no much larger clone one base away, and base qualities are not on file.

The CDR3 spans 14 residues, from the cysteine through the phenylalanine. Only CDR3 DNA is held: 42 bases, read in frame from base 1. CDR1 and CDR2 are drawn from the germline V gene: SQVTM, ANQGSEA. V lost 0 bases and J lost 4 bases, and the count of bases not matched to a germline gene is 5. Paper-wide results and their limitations: Clinical and demographic metadata were provided uncurated, with the amount varying by source and participant.

TCRbeta CDR3 regions were amplified from genomic DNA by means of the immunoSEQ Assay, a bias-controlled multiplex PCR. The original methods were these. The number of nucleated cells in each sample was estimated by amplification of reference gene primers within the assay. Sequence reads were collapsed and filtered to measure the absolute abundance of every unique TCRbeta CDR3 rearrangement. For each sample, productive Simpson clonality was calculated by taking the square root of Simpson's diversity index across productive rearrangements. Held by TCRdb, this immuneACCESS table contains in-frame sequences only and omits some clones. Under half of the omission traces to an unresolved V gene where checked; the cause of the rest is unknown. That table supplies the V and J calls and clone size; D and trimming were determined from the DNA. Here the sample has approximately 88,000 clones; over 75% occur a single time. The top ten hold roughly 15% of the sample.

The V and J genes are TRBV29-1 and TRBJ1-2, and 7 junction bases match TRBD1. The sample comprised peripheral blood. This sequence was found in a woman aged 65 to 85 with acute or convalescent COVID-19. At the DNA level, the sequence is TGCAGCGTTGAAGATCGGGGACAGCTCTATGGCTACACCTTC. Translated, this is CSVEDRGQLYGYTF.